These 27 T cell receptor beta chains were all obtained from the same sample, sequenced in a study of identifying expanded T cells in peripheral blood. Generated by immunoSEQ multiplex PCR, the TCRdb table keeps only in-frame clones and is missing some. The sample lists roughly 75,000 clones, around 90% occurring once. The specimen sequenced was blood. These receptors were collected from a person aged 18-70 years in good health.

The V gene is TRBV4-2, the J gene TRBJ2-7; 10 bases are a match to TRBD2. The CDR3 has 15 amino acids. Per germline, CDR1 LGHNA and CDR2 YNFKEQ. The J segment lost 2 bases and the V segment lost 4 bases, leaving 5 bases of the junction unmatched. CDR3 coding DNA: TGTGCCAGCAGCCCGCTAGCGGGAGAGACCTACGAGCAGTACTTC. This sequence encodes CASSPLAGETYEQYF.

This clone is a singleton in its sample. The rearrangement links TRBV5-1 to TRBJ2-1; weak D call: TRBD2 (6 bases). The CDR3 is 15 residues long. The V and J ends lost 0 bases and 8 bases respectively, with 15 bases between them. Germline CDR1 reads SGHRS; CDR2 reads YFSETQ. CDR3 nucleotides: TGCGCCAGCAGCTTGGAAGGTCTAGCGTACGATGAGCAGTTCTTC. Translated, it gives CASSLEGLAYDEQFF.

This rearrangement joins TRBV30 to TRBJ1-1; D remains ambiguous. V shed 3 bases and J shed 2 bases, with 7 bases lying between them. CDR3 length: 12 amino acids. CDR1 GTSNPN and CDR2 SVGIG come from the germline V gene (reference sequence). The CDR3 coding sequence is TGTGCCTGGAGACAGAGCAACACTGAAGCTTTCTTT. Translated: CAWRQSNTEAFF.

The chain recombines TRBV11-2 with TRBJ2-1; 10 nucleotides line up with TRBD2. The CDR3 length is 15 residues. The V gene's germline CDR1 is SGHAT and CDR2 FQNNGV. With 3 bases clipped from V and 5 bases from J, the junction kept 4 bases outside the gene matches. Here the CDR3 reads CASSLTSGWDNEQFF. The CDR3 nucleotides are TGTGCCAGCAGCTTGACTAGCGGGTGGGACAATGAGCAGTTCTTC. The full variable domain, with the rest looked up from reference TRBV11-2 and TRBJ2-1, is EAGVAQSPRYKIIEKRQSVAFWCNPISGHATLYWYQQILGQGPKLLIQFQNNGVVDDSQLPKDRFSAERLKGVDSTLKIQPAKLEDSAVYLCASSLTSGWDNEQFFGPGTRLTVL.

The chain combines TRBV6-5 with TRBJ2-5; 8 bases are shared with TRBD1. The germline V gene encodes CDR1 MNHEY and CDR2 SVGAGI. The ends lost 5 bases at V and 4 bases at J; junction bases unmatched: 9. The CDR3 runs to 15 residues. The DNA of the CDR3 is TGTGCCAGCAGTAAATCAGGGGGCGAGGGAGAGACCCAGTACTTC. It yields the protein CASSKSGGEGETQYF.

This chain links TRBV27 with TRBJ1-3; D possibly corresponds to TRBD1 (5 bases). The germline V and J ends were trimmed by 5 bases and 4 bases, with 12 bases remaining between them. Germline V gene sequence: CDR1 MNHEY, CDR2 SMNVEV (reference sequence). CDR3 length equals 14 residues. The CDR3 sequence is CASSVGGSGNTIYF. In nucleotides, the CDR3 is TGTGCCAGCAGTGTGGGGGGGAGCGGAAACACCATATATTTT.

The chain links TRBV5-1 to TRBJ2-1, with 9 bases that match TRBD2. This CDR3 comprises 16 residues. The germline gives CDR1 SGHRS, CDR2 YFSETQ. The ends lost 0 bases at V and 4 bases at J; junction bases unmatched: 5. The CDR3 loop reads CASSLAASGDYNEQFF. The CDR3 DNA sequence: TGCGCCAGCAGCTTGGCCGCTAGCGGGGATTACAATGAGCAGTTCTTC.

The V and J genes are TRBV20-1 and TRBJ2-7; D uncertain. The germline CDR1 and CDR2 sequences are DFQATT and SNEGSKA (reference sequence). V lost 3 bases, J lost 4 bases, and 7 bases lay in between. This CDR3 is built from 11 residues. The CDR3 nucleotides read TGCAGTGCTAGTCAACAATACGAGCAGTACTTC. Its translation is CSASQQYEQYF.

This clone was counted between two and nine times. V and J are TRBV6-5 and TRBJ1-2, with 7 bases that match TRBD1. CDR3 length: 15 residues. Germline CDR1 is MNHEY and CDR2 is SVGAGI. V lost 6 bases to trimming and J lost 4 bases; unmatched junction nucleotides: 11. CDR3 region: CASRPGGGQSYGYTF. As DNA, the CDR3 is TGTGCCAGCAGGCCTGGGGGGGGACAGAGCTATGGCTACACCTTC.

V gene TRBV5-6 combines with J gene TRBJ2-3; D gene unclear. CDR1 is SGHDT and CDR2 is YYEEEE in the germline V gene. V was cut by 3 bases and J by 0 bases, with 11 bases left in between. There are 15 residues in the CDR3. The CDR3 DNA sequence: TGTGCCAGCAGCTCGTTAGTGGGGAGCACAGATACGCAGTATTTT. This gives the protein CASSSLVGSTDTQYF. The full variable domain, rest sourced from reference TRBV5-6 and TRBJ2-3, is DAGVTQSPTHLIKTRGQQVTLRCSPKSGHDTVSWYQQALGQGPQFIFQYYEEEERQRGNFPDRFSGHQFPNYSSELNVNALLLGDSALYLCASSSLVGSTDTQYFGPGTRLTVL.

This chain connects TRBV7-9 to TRBJ1-6, with 8 positions matching TRBD1. This CDR3 is built from 17 residues. The germline CDR1 and CDR2 sequences are SEHNR and FQNEAQ (reference sequence). V dropped 5 bases and J dropped 7; count of bases not matched to a gene: 13. In nucleotides, the CDR3 is TGTGCCAGCAGCCCAGACAGGGGATTAGGGGCCAATTCACCCCTCCACTTT. This gives the protein CASSPDRGLGANSPLHF. Supplemented by reference TRBV7-9 and TRBJ1-6, the full variable domain reads DTGVSQNPRHKITKRGQNVTFRCDPISEHNRLYWYRQTLGQGPEFLTYFQNEAQLEKSRLLSDRFSAERPKGSFSTLEIQRTEQGDSAMYLCASSPDRGLGANSPLHFGNGTRLTVT.

CDR3 bases: TGTGCCAGCAGGAGTTCGAGCACAGATACGCAGTATTTT. Translating gives CASRSSSTDTQYF. The V and J genes are TRBV9 and TRBJ2-3; D is undetermined. Germline CDR1 reads SGDLS; CDR2 reads YYNGEE. Trimming took off 5 bases at V and 0 bases at J, with 7 bases between the two ends. This CDR3 has 13 amino acids.

The chain carries TRBV5-4 and TRBJ2-7; D gene unclear. Germline V gives CDR1 SGHNT, CDR2 YYREEE (reference sequence). Trimming pared 3 bases from V and 2 bases from J, leaving 9 bases between. This CDR3 region has 13 residues. CDR3 in amino acids: CASSWVDAYEQYF. The DNA of the CDR3 is TGTGCCAGCAGCTGGGTAGACGCCTACGAGCAGTACTTC.

V gene TRBV7-8 combines with J gene TRBJ1-6, with 7 bases aligning to TRBD1. CDR3 size: 16 residues. Germline CDR1 reads SGHVS; CDR2 reads FQNEAQ. The V segment lost 5 bases and the J segment 6 bases; nucleotides outside the gene matches: 10. The CDR3 DNA sequence: TGTGCCAGCAGCCCTCGGACAGGAGGAGGTAATTCACCCCTCCACTTT. It encodes CASSPRTGGGNSPLHF.

A remark on this clone: Sequence at one end of the junction differs from germline and may be a read error. This chain connects TRBV6-4 to TRBJ2-1; tentatively, D is TRBD1 or TRBD2 (5 bases each). CDR3 length equals 13 residues. Germline lookup yields CDR1 MRHNA and CDR2 SNTAGT. CDR3 DNA sequence: TGTGCCAGCAGTGCGGGGCTTTACAATGAACAGTTCTTC. This gives the protein CASSAGLYNEQFF.

The J gene is TRBJ2-2, the V gene TRBV6-1, with 9 bases aligning to TRBD1. The CDR3 runs to 14 residues. Germline CDR1 MNHNS, CDR2 SASEGT. With 8 bases clipped from V and 6 bases from J, the junction kept 7 bases outside the gene matches. CDR3 coding DNA: TGTGCCAGCGAGGAGGACAGGGGAGCCGGGGAGCTGTTTTTT. It specifies CASEEDRGAGELFF.

This chain uses TRBV4-1 with TRBJ2-5; D uncertain. Germline values: CDR1 MGHRA, CDR2 YSYEKL. This CDR3 contains 14 residues. Trimming stripped 0 bases from V and 3 bases from J, with 8 bases between. CDR3 coding DNA: TGCGCCAGCAGCCAAGAGGGTGGGGAAGAGACCCAGTACTTC. This translates into CASSQEGGEETQYF.

Points on this clone: An end of the junction does not agree with germline; a read error may underlie this. This chain links TRBV7-9 with TRBJ2-1; 7 bases are shared with TRBD2. The CDR3 contains 12 residues. The germline gives CDR1 SEHNR, CDR2 FQNEAQ (reference sequence). CDR3 protein: CASSRDYHEQFF. The DNA of the CDR3 is TGTGCCAGCAGTCGGGACTACCATGAGCAGTTCTTC.

The rearrangement joins TRBV9 to TRBJ2-2, with D perhaps TRBD1 or TRBD2 (5 bases each). V shed 4 bases and J shed 6 bases, with 16 bases lying between them. CDR1 and CDR2 from the germline V gene are SGDLS and YYNGEE. This CDR3 has 15 amino acids. CDR3: CASSPRTQAAGELFF. The CDR3 coding sequence is TGTGCCAGCAGCCCTCGGACACAAGCGGCCGGGGAGCTGTTTTTT.

This clone showed up just once. The rearrangement links TRBV7-8 to TRBJ1-5; TRBD1 might be the D (5 bases). CDR1 is SGHVS and CDR2 is FQNEAQ in the germline V gene. There are 15 residues in the CDR3. V lost 4 bases, J lost 0 bases, and 10 bases lay in between. CDR3 in DNA: TGTGCCAGCAGCTCGAGACAGCATAGCAATCAGCCCCAGCATTTT. Its protein product is CASSSRQHSNQPQHF.

V usage is TRBV28 and J usage is TRBJ1-2; D perhaps matches TRBD1 (5 bases). CDR3 length: 13 amino acids. CDR1 is MDHEN and CDR2 is SYDVKM in the germline V gene. Trimming shortened V by 8 bases and J by 6 bases, and 16 bases separated the two germline ends. This CDR3 is CASGTTGVHGYTF. CDR3 nucleotides: TGTGCCAGCGGAACTACAGGAGTCCATGGCTACACCTTC.

The rearrangement uses TRBV14 and TRBJ2-4, with 8 bases that match TRBD1. Trimming removed 4 bases from V and 9 bases from J; junction bases left unmatched: 11. The CDR3 has 15 residues. Germline assignment: CDR1 SGHDN and CDR2 FVKESK. CDR3: CASSRGAQTGGIQYF. Written as DNA, the CDR3 is TGTGCCAGCAGCCGAGGAGCCCAAACAGGGGGCATTCAGTACTTC.

V and J are TRBV6-5 and TRBJ1-2, with D maybe TRBD1 (5 bases). V was trimmed by 3 bases and J by 6 bases, leaving 8 bases between them. Germline V lookup: CDR1 MNHEY, CDR2 SVGAGI. The CDR3 totals 12 residues. CDR3 in DNA: TGTGCCAGCAGTTATAAGGGGAATGGCTACACCTTC. Amino acids: CASSYKGNGYTF.

This clone was seen a single time. This chain uses TRBV6-1 with TRBJ2-2; 13 bases align to TRBD2. The ends lost 1 base at V and 4 bases at J; junction bases unmatched: 6. Germline CDR1 MNHNS, CDR2 SASEGT. CDR3 size: 18 residues. CDR3 nucleotide sequence: TGTGCCAGCAGTGAAGGACTAGCGGGAGGTTATAGCACCGGGGAGCTGTTTTTT. Its translation: CASSEGLAGGYSTGELFF.

The chain joins TRBV13 to TRBJ2-3; tentatively, D is TRBD1 or TRBD2 (6 bases each). The CDR3 runs to 15 residues. Germline V gives CDR1 PRHDT, CDR2 FYEKMQ (reference sequence). The V gene lost 6 bases and the J gene lost 3 bases, with 16 bases spanning the gap. In DNA, the CDR3 is TGTGCCAGCAGGATTCGGGGGCCCCTTACAGATACGCAGTATTTT. Translation: CASRIRGPLTDTQYF.

The chain joins TRBV19 to TRBJ2-7; D might be TRBD2 (6 bases). Per the germline V gene, CDR1 is LNHDA and CDR2 is SQIVND (reference sequence). The CDR3 totals 15 residues. Trimming removed 2 bases at V and 6 bases at J, with 17 bases between. As DNA, the CDR3 is TGTGCCAGTAGTATATCCTCCGGGAGCTATTTCGAGCAGTACTTC. Protein: CASSISSGSYFEQYF. Full variable domain (rest looked up from reference TRBV19 and TRBJ2-7): DGGITQSPKYLFRKEGQNVTLSCEQNLNHDAMYWYRQDPGQGLRLIYYSQIVNDFQKGDIAEGYSVSREKKESFPLTVTSAQKNPTAFYLCASSISSGSYFEQYFGPGTRLTVT.

The chain employs TRBV2 and TRBJ2-1; TRBD1 is a possible D gene (6 bases). The germline V and J ends were trimmed by 7 bases and 5 bases, with 12 bases remaining between them. There are 13 residues in the CDR3. Germline V lookup: CDR1 SNHLY, CDR2 FYNNEI. CDR3 DNA: TGTGCCAGCACTTTGTACAGGGACAATGAGCAGTTCTTC. Translation: CASTLYRDNEQFF.